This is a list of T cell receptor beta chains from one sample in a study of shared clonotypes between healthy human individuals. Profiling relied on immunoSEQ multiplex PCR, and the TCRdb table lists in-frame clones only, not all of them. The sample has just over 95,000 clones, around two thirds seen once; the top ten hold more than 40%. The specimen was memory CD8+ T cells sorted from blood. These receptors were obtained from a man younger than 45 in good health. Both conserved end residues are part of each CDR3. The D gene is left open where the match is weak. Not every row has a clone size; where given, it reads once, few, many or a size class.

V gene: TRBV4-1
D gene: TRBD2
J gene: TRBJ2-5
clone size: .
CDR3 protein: CASSQDTSGSTKTQYF
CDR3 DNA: TGCGCCAGCAGCCAAGATACCAGCGGGAGTACTAAGACCCAGTACTTC

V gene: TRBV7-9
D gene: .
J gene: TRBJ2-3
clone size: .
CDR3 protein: CASSLLSLSTDTQYF
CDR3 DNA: TGTGCCAGCAGCTTACTCAGTCTTAGCACAGATACGCAGTATTTT

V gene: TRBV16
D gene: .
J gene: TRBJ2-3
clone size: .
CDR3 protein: CASSSQRDTQYF
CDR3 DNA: TGTGCCAGCAGCTCACAGAGAGATACGCAGTATTTT

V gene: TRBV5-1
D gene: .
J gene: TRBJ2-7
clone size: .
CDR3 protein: CASSLRTAPSYEQYF
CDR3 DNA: TGCGCCAGCAGCTTAAGGACAGCCCCTTCCTACGAGCAGTACTTC

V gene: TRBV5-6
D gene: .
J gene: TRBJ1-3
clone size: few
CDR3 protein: CASSLTRADAGNTIYF
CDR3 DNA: TGTGCCAGCAGCTTGACCAGGGCCGACGCTGGAAACACCATATATTTT

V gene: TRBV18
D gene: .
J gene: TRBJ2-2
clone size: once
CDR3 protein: CASSPPTLSRGRELFF
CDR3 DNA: TGTGCCAGCTCACCACCGACCTTGAGTCGAGGCCGGGAGCTGTTTTTT

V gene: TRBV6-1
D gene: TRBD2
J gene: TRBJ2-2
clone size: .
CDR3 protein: CASNERERVGELFF
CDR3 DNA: TGTGCCAGCAACGAGCGGGAGAGGGTCGGGGAGCTGTTTTTT

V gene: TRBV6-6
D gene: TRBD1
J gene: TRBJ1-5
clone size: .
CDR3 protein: CASSATGTGSQPQHF
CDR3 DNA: TGTGCCAGCAGTGCTACCGGGACAGGGAGTCAGCCCCAGCATTTT

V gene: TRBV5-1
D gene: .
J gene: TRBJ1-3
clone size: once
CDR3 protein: CASSLDLLVSGNTIYF
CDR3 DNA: TGCGCCAGCAGCTTGGACTTGTTGGTATCTGGAAACACCATATATTTT

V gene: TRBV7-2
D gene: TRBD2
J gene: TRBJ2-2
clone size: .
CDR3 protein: CASSPRIDWTSGTGELFF
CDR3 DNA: TGTGCCAGCAGCCCCCGAATTGACTGGACTAGCGGTACCGGGGAGCTGTTTTTT

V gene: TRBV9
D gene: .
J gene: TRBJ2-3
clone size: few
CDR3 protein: CASSVGRGDTQYF
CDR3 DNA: TGTGCCAGCAGCGTAGGCCGTGGGGATACGCAGTATTTT

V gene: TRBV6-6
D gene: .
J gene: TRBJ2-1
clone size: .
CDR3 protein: CASSYGRGGYNEQFF
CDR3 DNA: TGTGCCAGCAGTTACGGCCGGGGAGGATACAATGAGCAGTTCTTC

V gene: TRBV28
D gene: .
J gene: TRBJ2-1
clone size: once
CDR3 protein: CASSVDPSSYNEQFF
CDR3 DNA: TGTGCCAGCAGCGTAGACCCGAGCTCCTACAATGAGCAGTTCTTC

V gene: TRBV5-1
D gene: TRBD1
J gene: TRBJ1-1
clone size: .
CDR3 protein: CASSLTDRMTPEAFF
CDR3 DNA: TGCGCCAGCAGCTTGACGGACAGGATGACCCCTGAAGCTTTCTTT

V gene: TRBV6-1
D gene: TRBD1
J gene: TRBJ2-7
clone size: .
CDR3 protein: CASRDSRYEQYF
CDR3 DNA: TGTGCCAGCCGGGACAGCAGATACGAGCAGTACTTC

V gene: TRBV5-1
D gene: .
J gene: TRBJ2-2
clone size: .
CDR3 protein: CASSLQGPNTGELFF
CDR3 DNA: TGCGCCAGCAGCTTGCAGGGTCCGAACACCGGGGAGCTGTTTTTT

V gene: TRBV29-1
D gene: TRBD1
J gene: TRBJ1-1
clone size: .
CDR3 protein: CSAKDGTGELEAFF
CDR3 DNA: TGCAGCGCTAAAGACGGTACAGGGGAACTCGAAGCTTTCTTT

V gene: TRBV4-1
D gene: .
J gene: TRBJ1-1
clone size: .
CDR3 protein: CASSQEWRGDTEAFF
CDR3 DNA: TGCGCCAGCAGCCAAGAATGGAGGGGGGACACTGAAGCTTTCTTT

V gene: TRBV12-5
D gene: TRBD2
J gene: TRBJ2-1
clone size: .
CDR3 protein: CASGLSLGLAGYYNEQFF
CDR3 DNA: TGTGCTAGTGGTTTGTCCCTCGGACTAGCGGGATACTACAATGAGCAGTTCTTC

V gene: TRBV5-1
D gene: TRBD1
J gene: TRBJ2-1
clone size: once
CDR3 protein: CASSLGTGPSYNEQFF
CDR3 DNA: TGCGCCAGCAGCTTGGGGACAGGACCTTCCTACAATGAGCAGTTCTTC

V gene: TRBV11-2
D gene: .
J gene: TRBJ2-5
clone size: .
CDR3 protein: CASSDDATELETQYF
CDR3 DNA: TGTGCCAGCAGCGATGACGCCACAGAACTAGAGACCCAGTACTTC

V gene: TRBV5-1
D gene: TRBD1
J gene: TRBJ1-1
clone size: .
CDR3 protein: CASSLDQQGAEWDTEAFF
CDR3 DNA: TGCGCCAGCAGCTTGGACCAACAGGGGGCTGAGTGGGACACTGAAGCTTTCTTT

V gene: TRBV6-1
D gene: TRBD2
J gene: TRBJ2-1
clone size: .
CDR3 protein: CATELAGDGGNEQFF
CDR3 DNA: TGTGCCACGGAACTAGCGGGAGACGGTGGCAATGAGCAGTTCTTC

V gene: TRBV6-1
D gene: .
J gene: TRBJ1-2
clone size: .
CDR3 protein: CASSEGRVYGYTF
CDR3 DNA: TGTGCCAGCAGTGAAGGCAGGGTCTATGGCTACACCTTC

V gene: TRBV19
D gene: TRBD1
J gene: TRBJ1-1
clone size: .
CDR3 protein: CASSIAAGGVNTEAFF
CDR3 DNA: TGTGCCAGTAGTATAGCGGCAGGGGGAGTGAACACTGAAGCTTTCTTT

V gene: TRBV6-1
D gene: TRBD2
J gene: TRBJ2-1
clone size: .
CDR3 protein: CASSESSGTTYNEQFF
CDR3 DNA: TGTGCCAGCAGTGAAAGTAGCGGGACCACCTACAATGAGCAGTTCTTC

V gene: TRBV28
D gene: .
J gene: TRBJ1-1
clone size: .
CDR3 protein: CASSLVGGVNTEAFF
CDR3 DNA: TGTGCCAGCAGTTTAGTTGGGGGCGTGAACACTGAAGCTTTCTTT

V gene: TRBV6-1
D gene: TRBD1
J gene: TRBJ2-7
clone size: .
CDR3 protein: CASLGQGGTYEQYF
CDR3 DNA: TGTGCCAGCCTTGGACAGGGGGGGACCTACGAGCAGTACTTC

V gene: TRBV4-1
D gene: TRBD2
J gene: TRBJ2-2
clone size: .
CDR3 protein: CASSQTGLAGALTGELFF
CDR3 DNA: TGCGCCAGCAGCCAAACCGGACTAGCGGGAGCGTTGACCGGGGAGCTGTTTTTT

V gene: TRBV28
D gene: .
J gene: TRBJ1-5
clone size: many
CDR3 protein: CASSYLDSSNQPQHF
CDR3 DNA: TGTGCCAGCAGTTATTTGGACAGTAGCAATCAGCCCCAGCATTTT

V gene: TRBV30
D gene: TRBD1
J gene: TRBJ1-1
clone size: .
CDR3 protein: CASPSLQGATEAFF
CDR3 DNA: TGTGCCAGCCCTTCTTTGCAGGGGGCCACTGAAGCTTTCTTT

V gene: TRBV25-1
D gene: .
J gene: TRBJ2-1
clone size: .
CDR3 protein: CASSDSGVGTSSYNEQFF
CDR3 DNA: TGTGCCAGCAGTGACTCCGGCGTGGGGACTTCCTCCTACAATGAGCAGTTCTTC

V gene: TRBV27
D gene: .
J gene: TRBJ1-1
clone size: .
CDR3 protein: CASSPSLRGSEAFF
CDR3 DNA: TGTGCCAGCAGTCCCAGCCTTCGGGGGTCTGAAGCTTTCTTT

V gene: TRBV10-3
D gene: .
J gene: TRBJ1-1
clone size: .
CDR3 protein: CAISDSRRNTEAFF
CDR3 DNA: TGTGCCATCAGTGATTCACGGAGGAACACTGAAGCTTTCTTT

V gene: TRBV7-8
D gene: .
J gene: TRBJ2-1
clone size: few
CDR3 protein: CASSPTTLRNEQFF
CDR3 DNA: TGTGCCAGCAGCCCAACGACCCTCCGGAATGAGCAGTTCTTC

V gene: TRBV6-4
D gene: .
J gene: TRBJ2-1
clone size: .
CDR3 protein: CASSGSSQNEQFF
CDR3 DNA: TGTGCCAGCAGTGGGAGTAGCCAAAATGAGCAGTTCTTC